This TCR beta chain originates from a study of blood T cells in healthy people across ages. On the study more broadly: About one barcoded beta molecule per two T cells was the capture yield of template switching.

A note on this clonotype: The target antigen is unknown.

The CDR3 covers 15 residues. The germline gives CDR1 SGHAT, CDR2 FQDESV (reference sequence). Trimming took 5 bases from V and 2 from J, leaving 15 bases between them. The authors ran a second PCR of about 7 to 12 cycles using a sample-barcoded 5' primer and a J-beta primer mix. TCRdb called the 5' RACE reads again in MiXCR, with one record for every CDR3 protein. Of approximately 800,000 distinct CDR3 sequences in the sample, 25% were seen once. Study-level points and caveats: Bulk PBMC profiling left naive and antigen-experienced comparisons inconclusive. The long-lived group displayed more naive CD4+ cells, plus higher diversity, than the aged donors did.

The data also belong to a second study, concerning T cells of mothers and their children.

Material: blood. The chain couples TRBV11-1 to TRBJ2-5; a weak D match, TRBD2 (5 bases). The sequence derives from a boy aged 10-17 years in good health. The CDR3, as DNA: TGTGCCAGCAGCGCGGGTCTCGACATTCAAGAGACCCAGTACTTC. Its translation is CASSAGLDIQETQYF.